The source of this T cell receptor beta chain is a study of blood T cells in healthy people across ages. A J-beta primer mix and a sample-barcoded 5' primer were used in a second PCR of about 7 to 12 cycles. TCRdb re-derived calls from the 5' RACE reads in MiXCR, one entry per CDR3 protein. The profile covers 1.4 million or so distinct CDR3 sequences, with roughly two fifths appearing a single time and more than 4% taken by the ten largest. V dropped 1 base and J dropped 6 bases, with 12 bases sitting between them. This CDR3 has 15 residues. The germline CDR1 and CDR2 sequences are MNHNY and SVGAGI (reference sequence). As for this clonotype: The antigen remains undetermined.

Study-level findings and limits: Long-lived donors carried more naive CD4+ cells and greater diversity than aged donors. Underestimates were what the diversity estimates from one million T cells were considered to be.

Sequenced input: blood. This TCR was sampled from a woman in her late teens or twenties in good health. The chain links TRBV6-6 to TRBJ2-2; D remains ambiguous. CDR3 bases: TGTGCCAGCAGTTACTTACCCTTGGACGCCGGGGAGCTGTTTTTT. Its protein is CASSYLPLDAGELFF.